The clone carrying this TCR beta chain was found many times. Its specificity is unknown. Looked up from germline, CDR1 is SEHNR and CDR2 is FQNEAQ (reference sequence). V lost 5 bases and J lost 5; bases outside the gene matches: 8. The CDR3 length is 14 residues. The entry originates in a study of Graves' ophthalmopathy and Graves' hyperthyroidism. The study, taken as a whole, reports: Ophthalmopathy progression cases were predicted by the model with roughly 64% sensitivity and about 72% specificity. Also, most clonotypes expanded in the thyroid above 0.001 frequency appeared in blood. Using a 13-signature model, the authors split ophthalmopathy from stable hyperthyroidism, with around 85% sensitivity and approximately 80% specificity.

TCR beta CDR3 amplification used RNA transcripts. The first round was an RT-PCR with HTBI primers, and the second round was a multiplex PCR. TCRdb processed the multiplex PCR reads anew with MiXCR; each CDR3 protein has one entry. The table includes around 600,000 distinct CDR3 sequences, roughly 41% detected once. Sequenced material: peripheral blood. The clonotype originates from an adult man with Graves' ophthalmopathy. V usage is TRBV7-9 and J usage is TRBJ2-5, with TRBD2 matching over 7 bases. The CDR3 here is CASSRGGKGETQYF. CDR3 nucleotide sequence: TGTGCCAGCAGCCGCGGGGGTAAGGGGGAGACCCAGTACTTC.